These 4 T cell receptor beta chains share one sample of origin, sequenced in a study of blood T cell repertoires in COVID-19. Clones were read by immunoSEQ multiplex PCR, and TCRdb kept only the in-frame ones, dropping some. The table shows 300,000 to 500,000 clones, with approximately 87% occurring only once. Source material: PBMCs or T cells enriched from blood (not recorded which). The receptor set was obtained from a woman in her twenties or thirties with acute COVID-19.

The V and J genes are TRBV7-8 and TRBJ2-7, with unresolved D. The CDR3 contains 12 residues. The V end lost 5 bases, the J end lost 4 bases, and 9 bases lay between the germline ends. Germline V gives CDR1 SGHVS, CDR2 FQNEAQ. This CDR3 reads CASSQNRYEQYF. In DNA form, the CDR3 reads TGTGCCAGCAGCCAAAACAGATACGAGCAGTACTTC.

This clone came up once. CDR3 residues: CASSLTGDNEQFF. The CDR3 nucleotides are TGCGCCAGCAGCCTTACAGGGGACAATGAGCAGTTCTTC. V usage is TRBV5-1 and J usage is TRBJ2-1, with TRBD1 matching 7 bases. CDR1 SGHRS and CDR2 YFSETQ come from the germline V gene. The CDR3 is 13 amino acids. Trimming took 4 bases from V and 5 from J; bases not matched to a gene: 3. Full variable domain (missing parts from reference TRBV5-1 and TRBJ2-1): KAGVTQTPRYLIKTRGQQVTLSCSPISGHRSVSWYQQTPGQGLQFLFEYFSETQRNKGNFPGRFSGRQFSNSRSEMNVSTLELGDSALYLCASSLTGDNEQFFGPGTRLTVL.

The chain recombines TRBV2 with TRBJ1-2; TRBD1 is a possible D gene (5 bases). The germline gives CDR1 SNHLY, CDR2 FYNNEI. This CDR3 has 13 residues. The V and J ends lost 7 bases and 9 bases respectively, with 18 bases between them. The CDR3 sequence is CASTGDSRLSYTF. CDR3 nucleotide sequence: TGTGCCAGCACCGGAGACAGCCGGTTGAGCTACACCTTC.

The chain couples TRBV7-2 to TRBJ2-1, with a possible D match to TRBD2 (5 bases). The germline CDR1 and CDR2 sequences are SGHTA and FQGNSA. The CDR3 is 17 amino acids. The V end was cut by 2 bases, the J end by 4 bases, with 18 bases between. The CDR3 is CASSLSLQRAFYNEQFF. The CDR3 bases are TGTGCCAGCAGCTTATCACTACAGAGGGCCTTTTACAATGAGCAGTTCTTC.